The 20 T cell receptor beta chains given below trace back to one sample, sequenced in a study of molecular identifiers for immune sequencing clone quantification. TCRdb analysed the PCR reads with MiXCR anew, one entry per CDR3 protein. The data show approximately 54,000 distinct CDR3 sequences, 25% seen once. Input material: naive CD8+ T cells from blood, with Jurkat cell RNA spiked in. As for subset: FACS-sorted CD8+CD4-CCR7+CD45RA+ naive T cells. Every receptor here comes from a human donor in good health. Some libraries in this study had Jurkat cell RNA spiked in.

Points on this clonotype: Given a much more abundant clone one base away, this may be a read error. The chain recombines TRBV10-3 with TRBJ2-5; 9 bases line up with TRBD2. The CDR3 runs 15 residues. In germline, CDR1 is ENHRY, CDR2 SYGVKD. In DNA form, the CDR3 reads TGTGCCATCAGTGAGGCGGGGGGGCGTCAAGTGACCCAGTACTTC. Its protein product is CAISEAGGRQVTQYF.

This clonotype was observed at least ten times. This chain connects TRBV29-1 to TRBJ2-3; 9 bases are shared with TRBD1. V shed 3 bases, J shed 6 bases, and the junction held 10 bases outside the gene matches. CDR1 and CDR2 (germline): SQVTM, ANQGSEA. The CDR3 loop spans 15 amino acids. This CDR3 reads CSVDAGGTGLDTQYF. The DNA for the CDR3 is TGCAGCGTTGATGCGGGCGGGACAGGGCTTGATACGCAGTATTTT.

This clonotype showed up many times. The chain joins TRBV2 to TRBJ2-7; 10 bases align to TRBD2. V dropped 6 bases and J dropped 5; count of bases not matched to a gene: 10. The CDR3 runs to 15 residues. The germline V gene has CDR1 SNHLY and CDR2 FYNNEI. The CDR3 here is CASRGTSEPPHEQYF. Written as DNA, the CDR3 is TGTGCCAGCAGAGGGACTAGCGAGCCCCCCCACGAGCAGTACTTC.

This clonotype was recorded many times. The CDR3 coding sequence is TGTGCCAGCAGCCAAGAAGGCTGGGGCATTGGGGAGCAGTACTTC. Its protein product is CASSQEGWGIGEQYF. The chain carries TRBV14 and TRBJ2-7, with D perhaps matching TRBD1 (5 bases). The V gene's germline CDR1 is SGHDN and CDR2 FVKESK. The germline V and J ends were trimmed by 0 bases and 7 bases, with 16 bases remaining between them. The CDR3 runs 15 residues.

This clonotype was seen just once. This chain links TRBV6-2 or TRBV6-3 with TRBJ2-1, with 8 bases matching TRBD2. The CDR3 runs to 16 residues. Germline V lookup: CDR1 MNHEY, CDR2 SVGEGT. In DNA form, the CDR3 reads TGTGTCACCCGGGTACGCTCGGGACTAGAAAACAATGAGCAGTTCTTC. Translating gives CVTRVRSGLENNEQFF.

To note about this clonotype: The junction departs from the called germline gene at one end, perhaps through a read error. The gene calls are TRBV12-3 or TRBV12-4 and TRBJ1-2; no reliable D call. The CDR3 is 10 residues long. The CDR3 coding sequence is TGTGCCAGCAGTACTGATGGCCACACCTTC. Its protein is CASSTDGHTF.

This clonotype was detected ten times or more. The chain employs TRBV7-9 and TRBJ1-6; 11 positions agree with TRBD1. CDR1 and CDR2 from the germline V gene are SEHNR and FQNEAQ (reference sequence). The J segment lost 1 base and the V segment lost 3 bases, leaving 5 bases of the junction unmatched. The CDR3 loop spans 18 amino acids. CDR3 residues: CASSFGQGAISYNSPLHF. The CDR3, as DNA: TGTGCCAGCAGCTTCGGACAGGGGGCGATTTCCTATAATTCACCCCTCCACTTT.

V is TRBV27 and J is TRBJ2-1; D possibly corresponds to TRBD1 (6 bases). The last part of the DNA fits TRBJ2-7 better; the J call may be wrong. The germline gives CDR1 MNHEY, CDR2 SMNVEV (reference sequence). The CDR3 has 15 amino acids. This chain's CDR3 is CASSTSGAPANEQYF. CDR3 coding DNA: TGTGCCAGCAGTACATCAGGGGCGCCGGCTAATGAGCAGTACTTC.

In its sample, this clonotype was seen many times. The chain recombines TRBV6-5 with TRBJ2-7; possibly TRBD1 for D (5 bases). CDR3 length equals 17 residues. V dropped 0 bases and J dropped 5 bases, with 20 bases sitting between them. Per germline, CDR1 MNHEY and CDR2 SVGAGI. CDR3 protein: CASSYSRQGYFGDEQYF. CDR3 coding DNA: TGTGCCAGCAGTTACTCGCGGCAGGGCTACTTTGGGGACGAGCAGTACTTC.

Regarding this clonotype: This clone may be a read error of a much larger clone one base away. The CDR3 bases are TGCGCCAGCAGCCAAGATTGGGCGGGAGGATCCTACGAGCAGTACTTC. It codes for CASSQDWAGGSYEQYF. V and J are TRBV4-3 and TRBJ2-7, with 8 bases fitting TRBD2. With 0 bases clipped from V and 1 base from J, the junction kept 5 bases outside the gene matches. The CDR3 sequence is 16 residues long. Germline values: CDR1 LGHNA, CDR2 YSLEER.

Of note for this clonotype: It may be a read error: a sequence one base away is much more abundant. The rearrangement uses TRBV19 and TRBJ2-5, with 9 positions matching TRBD1. The CDR3 loop spans 17 amino acids. Germline CDR1 LNHDA, CDR2 SQIVND (reference sequence). Losses at the gene ends were 3 bases for V and 9 bases for J; bases not matched to a gene: 17. CDR3 region: CASSILPPGQGLEPQYF. The CDR3 bases are TGTGCCAGTAGTATCCTTCCACCGGGACAGGGCCTGGAGCCCCAGTACTTC.

This clonotype was recorded at least ten times. This chain joins TRBV20-1 and TRBJ2-7, with TRBD2 matching 7 bases. The CDR3 runs 12 residues. After removal of 3 bases from V and 2 bases from J, the junction contained 1 base not matched to a gene. Germline V lookup: CDR1 DFQATT, CDR2 SNEGSKA (reference sequence). The CDR3 loop is CSASGGTYEQYF. In nucleotides, the CDR3 is TGCAGTGCTAGCGGGGGGACCTACGAGCAGTACTTC.

This clonotype was seen at least ten times. The chain employs TRBV4-1 and TRBJ2-7, with D maybe TRBD1 (5 bases). V lost 3 bases and J 1 base, leaving 10 bases between the germline ends. The CDR3 spans 14 residues. Germline loops: CDR1 MGHRA, CDR2 YSYEKL. For the CDR3, the DNA is TGCGCCAGCAGCCAGGTACAGGCATCCTACGAGCAGTACTTC. Translating it yields CASSQVQASYEQYF.

The V and J genes are TRBV9 and TRBJ2-1, with D perhaps matching TRBD2 (5 bases). Germline lookup yields CDR1 SGDLS and CDR2 YYNGEE. The CDR3 runs 12 residues. Trimming removed 3 bases at V and 8 bases at J, with 9 bases between. The CDR3 DNA reads as TGTGCCAGCAGCGCGAGTAGCGATGAGCAGTTCTTC. Its protein is CASSASSDEQFF.

The chain uses TRBV10-3 and TRBJ2-7; D unresolved. The CDR3 extends over 17 amino acids. Per germline, CDR1 ENHRY and CDR2 SYGVKD. V lost 0 bases and J lost 0, with 15 bases in between. The chain's CDR3 is CAISESRTNSVSYEQYF. As DNA, the CDR3 is TGTGCCATCAGTGAGTCAAGAACGAACAGCGTCTCCTACGAGCAGTACTTC.

This clonotype was seen more than once but under ten times. This rearrangement joins TRBV6-1 to TRBJ1-5; D unresolved. Germline CDR1 and CDR2: MNHNS and SASEGT. The ends were cut back, 3 bases at V and 0 bases at J, with 9 bases in the middle. The CDR3 has 15 residues. This CDR3 is CASSEGRHSNQPQHF. In DNA form, the CDR3 reads TGTGCCAGCAGTGAGGGCAGACATAGCAATCAGCCCCAGCATTTT.

There are many counts of this clonotype. V and J are TRBV18 and TRBJ2-2, with TRBD1 matching over 7 bases. The V segment lost 0 bases and the J segment 2 bases; nucleotides outside the gene matches: 6. The germline V gene encodes CDR1 KGHSH and CDR2 LQKENI. The CDR3 runs 17 residues. Here the CDR3 DNA reads TGTGCCAGCTCACCACCGTCCGGGGACAGAAACACCGGGGAGCTGTTTTTT. It specifies CASSPPSGDRNTGELFF.

This clonotype was detected many times. This chain connects TRBV12-3 or TRBV12-4 to TRBJ2-7; 8 bases match TRBD2. CDR3 length equals 15 residues. V lost 6 bases, J lost 1 base, and 8 bases stayed unmatched. CDR3 bases: TGTGCCAGCAGCTCCACCCCTAGCGGGTCCTACGAGCAGTACTTC. The encoded protein is CASSSTPSGSYEQYF.

This clonotype was detected a few times. A much larger clone lies a single base off, so this may be a read error. The V call is TRBV5-6, the J call TRBJ2-7; TRBD2 is a possible D gene (5 bases). Trimming left V 6 bases short and J 0 bases short, with 19 bases between. CDR1 SGHDT and CDR2 YYEEEE come from the germline V gene. This CDR3 region has 16 residues. CDR3 coding DNA: TGTGCCAGCACCACCCGAGGGATCCTGTACTCCTACGAGCAGTACTTC. Its protein product is CASTTRGILYSYEQYF.

This clonotype was seen a handful of times. This chain uses TRBV4-1 with TRBJ2-1; 8 nucleotides match TRBD2. After removal of 3 bases from V and 9 bases from J, the junction contained 13 bases not matched to a gene. CDR3 size: 16 residues. The germline CDR1 and CDR2 sequences are MGHRA and YSYEKL. This CDR3 is CASSHLETSVVIEQFF. The CDR3, as DNA: TGCGCCAGCAGCCACCTAGAGACTAGCGTCGTTATTGAGCAGTTCTTC.